Given below is one TCR beta chain in context. This sample is drawn from a study of blood T cell repertoires in COVID-19. About the study: COVID-19 samples from acute and convalescent phases originated in the United States, Italy and Spain. In each case, the material was cDNA or gDNA derived from T cells, B-cell-depleted T cells, or PBMCs.

Some clones are missing from TCRdb's copy, which holds only in-frame ones; the method was immunoSEQ multiplex PCR. The repertoire holds about 180,000 clones, approximately 83% seen once, with roughly 8.7% in the top ten. The specimen was peripheral blood. The sequence was obtained from a man aged 50-59 years with active or convalescent COVID-19.

CDR3 amino acids: CASSVGPLAGTWDTQYF. DNA for the CDR3: TGTGCCAGCAGCGTAGGTCCCCTAGCGGGAACGTGGGATACGCAGTATTTT. V gene TRBV9 combines with J gene TRBJ2-3, with 9 nucleotides matching TRBD2. Germline-derived CDR1 and CDR2 are SGDLS and YYNGEE. J gave up 6 bases and V 0 bases, and 11 bases lay outside the gene matches. This CDR3 is 17 amino acids long.